The present entry profiles one T cell receptor beta chain with its context. Its antigen remains unknown. Profiling relied on immunoSEQ multiplex PCR, and the TCRdb table lists in-frame clones only, not all of them. The sample carries approximately 58,000 clones, roughly nine tenths recorded once. The data were taken from a study of chemoradiotherapy in HPV16-positive cancers. Study observations and caveats: Candidate HPV-specific clones and E7-related TCR motifs grew in tumor during treatment.

This CDR3 is 15 amino acids long. V shed 3 bases and J shed 5 bases, with 17 bases lying between them. The germline V gene has CDR1 ENHRY and CDR2 SYGVKD. The V call is TRBV10-3, the J call TRBJ2-7, with D possibly being TRBD2 (5 bases). This sequence originates from a human donor with HPV-associated anogenital cancer. Sequences were derived from blood, sampled from a patient who underwent chemoradiotherapy. CDR3 coding DNA: TGTGCCATCAGTGAACCGGGCGGAGAGGGAAACGAGCAGTACTTC. It is translated as CAISEPGGEGNEQYF.